The clone carrying this TCR beta chain was observed at least ten times. The antigen is undetermined. The CDR3 length is 15 residues. The data derive from a study of T cells after yellow fever vaccination. Study-level background: Any fraction with a low cell number was prepared using SMART-Seq v4 Ultra Low Input. Overall study results and limits: Most primary-vaccination clones recurred post-booster (roughly 96% CD4, around 88% CD8). Clonotypes found in both CD4 and CD8 compartments made up a small share.

5'RACE template switching added a universal primer site and UMIs to TCR cDNA. TCRdb processed the 5' RACE reads anew with MiXCR; each CDR3 protein has one entry. The top ten clones hold roughly 2.5% of a sample with over 150,000 distinct CDR3 sequences, more than 5.5% of them seen once. This sequence originates from a man aged 18 to 29 who received the YFV17D yellow fever vaccine. The sequences come from CD4+ T cells sorted from PBMCs, collected 5 to 6 days after the first yellow fever vaccination. The rearrangement links TRBV21-1 to TRBJ1-4; TRBD1 is taken as the D call from the table, unchecked against the DNA. TRBV21-1 is marked as a pseudogene. This chain's CDR3 is CASSKDGGAEEKLFF. In nucleotides, the CDR3 is TGTGCCAGCAGCAAAGACGGGGGCGCGGAAGAAAAACTGTTTTTT.